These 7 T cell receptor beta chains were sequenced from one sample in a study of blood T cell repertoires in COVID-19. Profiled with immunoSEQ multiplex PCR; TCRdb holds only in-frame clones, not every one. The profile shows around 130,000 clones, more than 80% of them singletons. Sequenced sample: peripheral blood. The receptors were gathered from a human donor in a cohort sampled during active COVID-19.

The CDR3: CASSVDRAGGPRDTQYF. The CDR3 DNA sequence: TGTGCCAGCAGCGTAGATCGGGCGGGGGGGCCTCGGGATACGCAGTATTTT. The rearrangement joins TRBV9 to TRBJ2-3; the match to TRBD2 covers 9 bases. CDR1 SGDLS and CDR2 YYNGEE come from the germline V gene. CDR3 length: 17 residues. With V trimmed by 0 bases and J by 6 bases, 11 bases remained unmatched.

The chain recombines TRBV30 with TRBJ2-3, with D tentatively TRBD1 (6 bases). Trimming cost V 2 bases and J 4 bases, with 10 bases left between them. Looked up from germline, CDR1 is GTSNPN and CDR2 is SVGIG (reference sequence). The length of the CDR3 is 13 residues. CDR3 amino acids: CAWSFGGSDTQYF. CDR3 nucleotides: TGTGCCTGGAGTTTTGGGGGCTCAGATACGCAGTATTTT.

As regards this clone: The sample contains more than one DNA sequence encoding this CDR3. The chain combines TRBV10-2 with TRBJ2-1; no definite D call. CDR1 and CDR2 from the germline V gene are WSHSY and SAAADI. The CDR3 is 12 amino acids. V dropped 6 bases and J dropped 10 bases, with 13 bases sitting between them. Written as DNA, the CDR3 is TGCGCCAGCAGCGGTATAGCCGGGGAGCAGTTCTTC. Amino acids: CASSGIAGEQFF.

In nucleotides, the CDR3 is TGTGCCTCCCACGAGGGCGGGGGGCTGGAAAAACTGTTTTTT. It is translated as CASHEGGGLEKLFF. This rearrangement joins TRBV19 to TRBJ1-4, with a possible D match to TRBD1 (6 bases). The CDR3 has 14 residues. Germline-derived CDR1 and CDR2 are LNHDA and SQIVND (reference sequence). Trimming took 11 bases from V and 8 from J, leaving 21 bases between them.

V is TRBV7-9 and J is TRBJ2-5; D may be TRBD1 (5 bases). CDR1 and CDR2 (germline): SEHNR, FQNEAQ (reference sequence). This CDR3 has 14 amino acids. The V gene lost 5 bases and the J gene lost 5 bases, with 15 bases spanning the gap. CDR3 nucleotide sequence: TGTGCCAGCAGCCGGTGGCAAGGGGTTGAGACCCAGTACTTC. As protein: CASSRWQGVETQYF.

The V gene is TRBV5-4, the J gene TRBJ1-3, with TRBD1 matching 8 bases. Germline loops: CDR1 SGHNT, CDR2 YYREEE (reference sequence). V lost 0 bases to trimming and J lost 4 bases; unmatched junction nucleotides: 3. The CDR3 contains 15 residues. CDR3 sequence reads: CASSLVGQGGNTIYF. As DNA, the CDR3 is TGTGCCAGCAGCTTGGTAGGACAGGGCGGAAACACCATATATTTT.

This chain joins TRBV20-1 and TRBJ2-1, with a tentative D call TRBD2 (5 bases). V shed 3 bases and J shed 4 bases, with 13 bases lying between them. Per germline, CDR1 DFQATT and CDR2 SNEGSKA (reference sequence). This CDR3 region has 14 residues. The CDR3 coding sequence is TGCAGTGCTAGTACGGATACTAGTTACAATGAGCAGTTCTTC. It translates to CSASTDTSYNEQFF.